The T cell receptor (beta chain) described here comes from a study of sequential checkpoint blockade in melanoma. Overall study: Arm A got nivolumab then ipilimumab; arm B the reverse, 1:1.

This CDR3 has 15 amino acids. Trimming took 4 bases from V and 2 from J; bases not matched to a gene: 8. Per the germline V gene, CDR1 is MGHDK and CDR2 is SYGVNS. Sequencing was performed with immunoSEQ multiplex PCR; in TCRdb, only in-frame clones are kept and a portion is missing. The sample carries 20,000 or so clones, over 60% recorded once. Treatment defined: randomized to nivolumab then ipilimumab (arm A) or the reverse (arm B). Patients had received no earlier DNA-damaging chemotherapy. PBMC sorting kept live CD3+CD8+ cells without CD19 or CD56. The starting material was CD8+ T cells sorted from blood (inferred from file names), obtained from a patient given nivolumab and ipilimumab in sequence. The rearrangement joins TRBV25-1 to TRBJ2-7; 7 bases are a match to TRBD1. The clonotype originates from a human donor with melanoma. The CDR3 spells CASSGTGEPPYEQYF. CDR3 sequence (DNA): TGTGCCAGCAGTGGAACAGGGGAGCCCCCCTACGAGCAGTACTTC.